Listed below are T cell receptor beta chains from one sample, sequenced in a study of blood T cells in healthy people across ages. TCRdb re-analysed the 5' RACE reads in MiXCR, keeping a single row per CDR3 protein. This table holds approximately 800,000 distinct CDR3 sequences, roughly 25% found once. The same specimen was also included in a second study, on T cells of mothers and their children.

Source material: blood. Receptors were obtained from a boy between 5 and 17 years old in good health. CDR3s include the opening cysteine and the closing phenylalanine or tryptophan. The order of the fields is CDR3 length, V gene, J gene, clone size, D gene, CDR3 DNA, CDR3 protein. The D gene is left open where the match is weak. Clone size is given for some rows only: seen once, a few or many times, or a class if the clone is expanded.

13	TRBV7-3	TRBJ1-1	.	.	TGTGCCAGCAGCTTAATGGTCAGCACTGAAGCTTTCTTT	CASSLMVSTEAFF
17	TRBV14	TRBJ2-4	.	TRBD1	TGTGCCAGCAGCCAAGTCGGACAGGGGGCTGCCAAAAACATTCAGTACTTC	CASSQVGQGAAKNIQYF
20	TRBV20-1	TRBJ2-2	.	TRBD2	TGCAGTGCTAGACCCACCGGACTAGCGGGGGCCGCCACGAACACCGGGGAGCTGTTTTTT	CSARPTGLAGAATNTGELFF
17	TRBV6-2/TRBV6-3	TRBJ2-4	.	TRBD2	TGTGCCAGCAGTCCCCATCGGGCTAGCGGGAGGGAAAACATTCAGTACTTC	CASSPHRASGRENIQYF
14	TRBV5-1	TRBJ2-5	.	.	TGCGCCAGCAGCCCCGCTCCGGGCCTCGATGAGCAGTACTTC	CASSPAPGLDEQYF
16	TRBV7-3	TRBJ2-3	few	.	TGTGCCAGCAGCTTAACGGGCAGGGCGGGGACAGATACGCAGTATTTT	CASSLTGRAGTDTQYF
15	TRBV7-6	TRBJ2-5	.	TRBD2	TGTGCCAGCAGCTTAAAGCTAGCGGGGGAGGAGACCCAGTACTTC	CASSLKLAGEETQYF
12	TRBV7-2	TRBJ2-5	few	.	TGTGCCAGCAGCTTCTTTCAAGAGACCCAGTACTTC	CASSFFQETQYF
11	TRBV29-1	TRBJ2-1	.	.	TGCAGCGTTTTAGCCATGGTTGAGCAGTTCTTC	CSVLAMVEQFF
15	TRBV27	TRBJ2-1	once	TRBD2	TGTGCCAGCAGTTTATTGGGACTAGGAAACAATGAGCAGTTCTTC	CASSLLGLGNNEQFF
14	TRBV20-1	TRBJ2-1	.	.	TGCAGTGCTAGAGATGGCAGGGGTAGAAATGAGCAGTTCTTC	CSARDGRGRNEQFF
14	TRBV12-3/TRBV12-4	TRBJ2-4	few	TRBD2	TGTGCCAGCAGTTTTGGGACGGGAGGGAACATTCAGTACTTC	CASSFGTGGNIQYF
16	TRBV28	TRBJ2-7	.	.	TGTGCCAGCAGTTTATCTTTTTATCTGGCGGTTCGAGAGCAGTACTTC	CASSLSFYLAVREQYF
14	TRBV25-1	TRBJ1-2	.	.	TGTGCCAGCAGTGACGGAGGCGGTAGCTATGGCTACACCTTC	CASSDGGGSYGYTF
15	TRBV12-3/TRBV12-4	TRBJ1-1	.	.	TGTGCCAGCAGACCTAGGACAGCCTCAAACACTGAAGCTTTCTTT	CASRPRTASNTEAFF
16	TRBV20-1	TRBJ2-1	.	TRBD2	TGCAGTGCTAGAGTCCAACTAGCGGGAAACTACAATGAGCAGTTCTTC	CSARVQLAGNYNEQFF
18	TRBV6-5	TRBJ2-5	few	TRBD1	TGTGCCAGCAGTTACGGGCTATTTGGGGACAGGGGACAAGAGACCCAGTACTTC	CASSYGLFGDRGQETQYF
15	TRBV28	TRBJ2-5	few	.	TGTGCCAGCAGTTTAGTAGTGGGAGGTGGACAGACCCAGTACTTC	CASSLVVGGGQTQYF
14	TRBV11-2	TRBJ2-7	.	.	TGTGCCAGCAGCTTTATCGGGGCCGCCTACGAGCAGTACTTC	CASSFIGAAYEQYF
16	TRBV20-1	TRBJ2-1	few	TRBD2	TGCAGTGCTAGAGCGGGCGGGAGTTTCGCCTACAATGAGCAGTTCTTC	CSARAGGSFAYNEQFF
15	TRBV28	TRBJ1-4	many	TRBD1	TGTGCCAGCAGTTTAGGGACAGGCAGTAATGAAAAACTGTTTTTT	CASSLGTGSNEKLFF
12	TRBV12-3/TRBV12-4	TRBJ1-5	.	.	TGTGCCAGCATGGGTGGTCATCAGCCCCAGCATTTT	CASMGGHQPQHF
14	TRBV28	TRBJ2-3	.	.	TGTGCCAGCAGTAACTTACTAGGGCGGGATACGCAGTATTTT	CASSNLLGRDTQYF
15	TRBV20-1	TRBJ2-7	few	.	TGCAGTGCTAGACCCAAACTAGGACCAGCCTACGAGCAGTACTTC	CSARPKLGPAYEQYF
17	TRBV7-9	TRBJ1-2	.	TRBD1	TGTGCCAGCAGCCCAGCCAGCAAGACAGGGGGAAGATATGGCTACACCTTC	CASSPASKTGGRYGYTF
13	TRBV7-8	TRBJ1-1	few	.	TGTGCCAGCAGCCGGGCCCCGAACACTGAAGCTTTCTTT	CASSRAPNTEAFF
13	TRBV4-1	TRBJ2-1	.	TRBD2	TGCGCCAGCAGCCATCGGGGGGGTAGTGAGCAGTTCTTC	CASSHRGGSEQFF
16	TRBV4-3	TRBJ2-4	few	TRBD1	TGCGCCAGCAGCCAAGAGACAGGGGGACCCAAAAACATTCAGTACTTC	CASSQETGGPKNIQYF
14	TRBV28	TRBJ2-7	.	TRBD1	TGTGCCAGCAGGACCGGGACAGTATCCTACGAGCAGTACTTC	CASRTGTVSYEQYF
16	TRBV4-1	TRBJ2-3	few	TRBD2	TGCGCCAGCAGCTCGAAGCCAGCGGGAGTGACAGATACGCAGTATTTT	CASSSKPAGVTDTQYF
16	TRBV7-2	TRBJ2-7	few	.	TGTGCCAGCAGCTTAGCAGGAGCAGGGTTAACCTACGAGCAGTACTTC	CASSLAGAGLTYEQYF
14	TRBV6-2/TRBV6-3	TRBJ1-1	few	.	TGTGCCAGCAGCGCTCTAGGTCGGAACACTGAAGCTTTCTTT	CASSALGRNTEAFF
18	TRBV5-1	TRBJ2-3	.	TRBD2	TGCGCCAGCAGCGCGGGACTAGCGGGAGGGCAATATACAGATACGCAGTATTTT	CASSAGLAGGQYTDTQYF
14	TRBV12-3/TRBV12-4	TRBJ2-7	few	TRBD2	TGTGCCAGCAGTTCGGGACTAGCCGATTACGAGCAGCACTTC	CASSSGLADYEQHF
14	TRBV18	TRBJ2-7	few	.	TGTGCCAGCTCACCACCTGACCAATCCTACGAGCAGTACTTC	CASSPPDQSYEQYF
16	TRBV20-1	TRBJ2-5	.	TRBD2	TGCAGTGCTAGAGAGGGGGAAGCGGGGGGGCAAGAGACCCAGTACTTC	CSAREGEAGGQETQYF
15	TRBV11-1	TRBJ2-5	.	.	TGTGCCAGCAGCTTAGTTACGTCACGGGAAGAGACCCAGTACTTC	CASSLVTSREETQYF
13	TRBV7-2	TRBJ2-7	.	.	TGTGCCAGCAGCTTTGCGGGGCTCTACGAGCAGTACTTC	CASSFAGLYEQYF
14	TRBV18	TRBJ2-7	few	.	TGTGCCAGCTCACCACCGGGACAACTCTACGAGCAGTACTTC	CASSPPGQLYEQYF
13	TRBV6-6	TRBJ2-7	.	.	TGTGCCAGCAGTCATGGACAGTCCTACGAGCAGTACTTC	CASSHGQSYEQYF
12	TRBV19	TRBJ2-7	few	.	TGTGCCAGTAGTATCCCCAAGCACGAGCAGTACTTC	CASSIPKHEQYF
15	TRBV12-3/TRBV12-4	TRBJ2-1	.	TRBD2	TGTGCCAGCAGTACCGGGCCGGTAGCGGGAGGGGAGCAGTTCTTC	CASSTGPVAGGEQFF
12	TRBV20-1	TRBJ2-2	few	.	TGCAGTGCCCCCGAAGGCACCGGGGAGCTGTTTTTT	CSAPEGTGELFF
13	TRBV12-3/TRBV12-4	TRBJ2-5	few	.	TGTGCCAGCAGTTCGACAGAGCAAGAGACCCAGTACTTC	CASSSTEQETQYF
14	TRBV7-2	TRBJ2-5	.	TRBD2	TGTGCCAGCAGCCCCCGGGGGGTCAAGGAGACCCAGTACTTC	CASSPRGVKETQYF
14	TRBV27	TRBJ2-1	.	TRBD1	TGTGCCAGCAGCGGGACAGGGATGGACAATGAGCAGTTCTTC	CASSGTGMDNEQFF
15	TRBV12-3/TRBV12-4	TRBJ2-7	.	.	TGTGCCAGCAGTCCCCGACAGGCCCAAACCTACGAGCAGTACTTC	CASSPRQAQTYEQYF
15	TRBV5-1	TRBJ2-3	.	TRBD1	TGCGCCAGCCGAAATACAGGGGGCGCATCGGATACGCAGTATTTT	CASRNTGGASDTQYF
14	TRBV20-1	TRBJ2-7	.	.	TGCAGTGCCCGGGACTCGTCAACTTCCTACGAGCAGTACTTC	CSARDSSTSYEQYF
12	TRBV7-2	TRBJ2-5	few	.	TGTGCCAGCAGCTCAACGAGACTAGAGTGGTTCTTC	CASSSTRLEWFF
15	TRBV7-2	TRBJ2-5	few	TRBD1	TGTGCCAGCAGCTTCGGGACAGGAGTTCTGGAGACCCAGTACTTC	CASSFGTGVLETQYF
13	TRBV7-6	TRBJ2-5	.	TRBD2	TGTGCCAGCAGCCGGGGGGGGTACGAGACCCAGTACTTC	CASSRGGYETQYF
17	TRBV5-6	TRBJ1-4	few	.	TGTGCCAGCAGCTTGGCCCGACACACCCAGGGACGTGAAAAACTGTTTTTT	CASSLARHTQGREKLFF
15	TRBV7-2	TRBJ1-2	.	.	TGTGCCAGCAGCTTAGGAGCGCAGGGGAACTATGGCTACACCTTC	CASSLGAQGNYGYTF
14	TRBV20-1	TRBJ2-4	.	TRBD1	TGCAGTGCTAGAGATTACAGGGGGGAAAACATTCAGTACTTC	CSARDYRGENIQYF
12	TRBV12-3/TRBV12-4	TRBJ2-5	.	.	TGTGCCAGCAGTCCGTGGGCTGGGACCCAGTACTTC	CASSPWAGTQYF
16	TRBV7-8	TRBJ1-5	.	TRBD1	TGTGCCAGCAGCGGACGGACAGGGGATAGCAATCAGCCCCAGCATTTT	CASSGRTGDSNQPQHF
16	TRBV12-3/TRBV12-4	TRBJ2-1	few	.	TGTGCCAGCAGTTTAAGTTGGGGCGGGAAAGGCGGTGAGCAGTTCTTC	CASSLSWGGKGGEQFF
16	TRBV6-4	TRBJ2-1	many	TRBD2	TGTGCCAGCAGTGACTCCGCGGGAGTCTCCTACAATGAGCAGTTCTTC	CASSDSAGVSYNEQFF